The TCR beta chain described here comes from a study of control samples from healthy donors and cancer patients. The data were produced by immunoSEQ multiplex PCR, yet TCRdb's version contains in-frame clones alone and is incomplete. The sample consists of some 94,000 clones, roughly 89% of them appearing once. CDR1 is MNHNY and CDR2 is SVGAGI in the germline V gene (reference sequence). J was trimmed by 0 bases and V by 2 bases; bases with no gene match: 4. The CDR3 length is 16 residues. This receptor was obtained from a woman between 50 and 59 years old with colorectal cancer. This chain connects TRBV6-6 to TRBJ2-4; 7 bases are a match to TRBD1. The source material was PBMCs. The CDR3 sequence is CASSYGQVLAKNIQYF. The CDR3 bases are TGTGCCAGCAGTTACGGACAGGTGCTAGCCAAAAACATTCAGTACTTC.